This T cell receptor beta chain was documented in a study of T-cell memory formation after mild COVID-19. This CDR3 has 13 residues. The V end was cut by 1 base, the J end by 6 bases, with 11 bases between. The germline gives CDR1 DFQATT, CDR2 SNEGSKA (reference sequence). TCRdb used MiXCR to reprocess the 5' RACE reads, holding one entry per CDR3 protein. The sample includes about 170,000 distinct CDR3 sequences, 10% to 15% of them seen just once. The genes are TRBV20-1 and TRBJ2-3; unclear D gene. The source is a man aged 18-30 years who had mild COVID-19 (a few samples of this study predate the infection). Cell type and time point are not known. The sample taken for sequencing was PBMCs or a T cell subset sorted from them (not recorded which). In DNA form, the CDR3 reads TGCAGTGCTAGAGGATCCGGGCCCGATACGCAGTATTTT. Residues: CSARGSGPDTQYF.